Following are 2 T cell receptor beta chains from one sample sequenced in a study of blood T cell repertoires in COVID-19. Produced via immunoSEQ multiplex PCR; TCRdb's table is partial and in-frame only. The sample lists 200,000 to 250,000 clones; about 86% were seen once. The sequenced sample was PBMCs or T cells enriched from blood (not recorded which). These receptors were taken from a woman aged 45-60 years in a cohort exposed to, infected with or recovered from COVID-19 (not recorded which).

This clone was found once. The rearrangement links TRBV29-1 to TRBJ1-1, with TRBD1 matching 7 bases. J lost 2 bases, V lost 3 bases, and 3 bases had no gene match. This CDR3 is built from 13 residues. Germline V lookup: CDR1 SQVTM, CDR2 ANQGSEA. CDR3 protein: CSVDGDSNTEAFF. The CDR3 DNA is TGCAGCGTTGACGGGGACAGTAACACTGAAGCTTTCTTT.

The V call is TRBV3-1 (or the pseudogene TRBV3-2), the J call TRBJ2-2, with TRBD1 matching over 7 bases. The J segment lost 5 bases and the V segment lost 4 bases, leaving 10 bases of the junction unmatched. Looked up from germline, CDR1 is LGHDT and CDR2 is YNNKEL (reference sequence). This CDR3 spans 16 amino acids. Written as DNA, the CDR3 is TGTGCCAGCAGCCCTCGAAAGGGGGCTTTTACCGGGGAGCTGTTTTTT. Translation gives CASSPRKGAFTGELFF.